This T cell receptor (beta chain) appears in the sequencing data of a study of cytomegalovirus exposure and HLA in healthy donors. V dropped 2 bases and J dropped 2; count of bases not matched to a gene: 4. The CDR3 contains 16 residues. CDR1 MGHRA and CDR2 YSYEKL come from the germline V gene. The PCR was carried out with 60 Vbeta primers and 13 Jbeta primers. Only in-frame clones appear in the TCRdb table, and some are missing; sequencing was by immunoSEQ multiplex PCR. The table has 97,000 or so clones, over 65% seen once. The gene calls are TRBV4-1 and TRBJ2-5; the match to TRBD2 covers 11 bases. Source material: PBMCs. This TCR was recovered from a man in his forties in good health and CMV-seronegative. The CDR3 DNA reads TGCGCCAGCAGCCAAAGGAGACTAGCGGGGCAAGAGACCCAGTACTTC. This encodes CASSQRRLAGQETQYF.